Reported below is one T cell receptor beta chain. The V end was cut by 0 bases, the J end by 4 bases, with 16 bases between. Germline loops: CDR1 SGHNT, CDR2 YYREEE (reference sequence). The CDR3 runs to 16 residues. Produced via immunoSEQ multiplex PCR; TCRdb's table is partial and in-frame only. The sample holds some 2.4 million clones, 93% seen once. The entry originates in a study of shared clonotypes between healthy human individuals. The sequenced material came from naive CD4+ T cells from PBMCs. Subset denoted: CD45RA+ positively selected. The chain employs TRBV5-4 and TRBJ2-5, with D possibly TRBD2 on 6 matching bases. The sequence came from a man aged 18 to 35 in good health. Some clones in this sample may be carry-over from other donors' samples. The CDR3 DNA reads TGTGCCAGCAGCTTGGGCTCGGGGGAAGGCTTAGAGACCCAGTACTTC. The encoded protein is CASSLGSGEGLETQYF.